The 16 T cell receptor beta chains reported below all come from one sample, sequenced in a study of blood T cell repertoires in COVID-19. Sequenced by immunoSEQ multiplex PCR; TCRdb stores in-frame clones only, minus some. The top ten hold about 4.6% of the sample, which has just over 300,000 clones, over 75% seen once. The sample comprised PBMCs or T cells enriched from blood (not recorded which). All receptors derive from a man aged 25-40 years who had recovered from COVID-19.

The chain is built from TRBV19 and TRBJ2-1; unclear D gene. V was shortened by 3 bases and J by 1 base, with 13 bases between the two germline ends. The CDR3 is made up of 16 amino acids. The germline V gene encodes CDR1 LNHDA and CDR2 SQIVND (reference sequence). CDR3 in amino acids: CASSMVASNSYNEQFF. In nucleotides, the CDR3 is TGTGCCAGTAGTATGGTTGCTTCTAATTCCTACAATGAGCAGTTCTTC.

Concerning this clone: The same CDR3 is also encoded by other DNA sequences in this sample. The chain joins TRBV18 to TRBJ2-7, with TRBD1 matching over 10 bases. With 6 bases clipped from V and 1 base from J, the junction kept 6 bases outside the gene matches. CDR3 length equals 15 residues. Germline V gene sequence: CDR1 KGHSH, CDR2 LQKENI. CDR3 nucleotides: TGTGCCAGCTCGCCTGGGGGACAGGGGTCCTACGAGCAGTACTTC. Residues: CASSPGGQGSYEQYF. Full variable domain (missing parts from reference TRBV18 and TRBJ2-7): NAGVMQNPRHLVRRRGQEARLRCSPMKGHSHVYWYRQLPEEGLKFMVYLQKENIIDESGMPKERFSAEFPKEGPSILRIQQVVRGDSAAYFCASSPGGQGSYEQYFGPGTRLTVT.

V gene TRBV2 combines with J gene TRBJ2-5; 9 bases map to TRBD2. The CDR3 is made up of 17 amino acids. Trimming at V came to 3 bases and at J to 3 bases, leaving 11 bases not matched to a gene. Germline V lookup: CDR1 SNHLY, CDR2 FYNNEI. CDR3 nucleotides: TGTGCCAGCAGTGAGCAAGAGGGTAGCGGGAGAAAAGAGACCCAGTACTTC. Translating gives CASSEQEGSGRKETQYF.

The chain's CDR3 is CASIRGVLSGTSGTDTQYF. CDR3 DNA sequence: TGTGCCAGCATCAGGGGGGTATTAAGCGGGACTAGCGGGACAGATACGCAGTATTTT. V gene TRBV7-9 combines with J gene TRBJ2-3, with 12 nucleotides matching TRBD2. The CDR3 extends over 19 amino acids. V dropped 7 bases and J dropped 3; count of bases not matched to a gene: 17. CDR1 is SEHNR, CDR2 FQNEAQ, per germline (reference sequence).

This clone has a single count. The chain combines TRBV27 with TRBJ1-2; 7 positions match TRBD1. CDR1 is MNHEY and CDR2 is SMNVEV in the germline V gene (reference sequence). The ends lost 0 bases at V and 8 bases at J; junction bases unmatched: 9. The CDR3 runs to 15 residues. CDR3 residues: CASSLSPGQQAGYTF. In nucleotides, the CDR3 is TGTGCCAGCAGTTTATCGCCGGGACAGCAAGCGGGCTACACCTTC.

CDR3 DNA: TGTGCCAGCAGTTTATTGCCCGGTAGAGCTAACTATGGCTACACCTTC. This gives the protein CASSLLPGRANYGYTF. The V call is TRBV28, the J call TRBJ1-2; D is uncertain. Germline V CDR1 and CDR2: MDHEN, SYDVKM. V gave up 1 base and J gave up 0 bases, with 12 bases separating them. The CDR3 runs 16 residues.

This chain connects TRBV5-1 to TRBJ1-2, with TRBD1 identical over 10 bases. The CDR3 runs to 14 residues. V was clipped by 7 bases and J by 3 bases; unmatched bases: 6. CDR1 and CDR2 from the germline V gene are SGHRS and YFSETQ. CDR3 loop: CASSQDRGDYGYTF. CDR3 DNA sequence: TGCGCCAGCTCCCAGGACAGGGGGGACTATGGCTACACCTTC.

V gene TRBV24-1 combines with J gene TRBJ1-2, with 7 bases aligning to TRBD1. Per the germline V gene, CDR1 is KGHDR and CDR2 is SFDVKD. Trimming removed 3 bases from V and 8 bases from J; junction bases left unmatched: 8. The CDR3 length is 14 residues. Here the CDR3 DNA reads TGTGCCACCAGTGATAGGTTCACAGGGGACGGCTACACCTTC. Encoded protein: CATSDRFTGDGYTF.

The V gene is TRBV5-1, the J gene TRBJ1-1; the match to TRBD1 covers 7 bases. CDR1 and CDR2 from the germline V gene are SGHRS and YFSETQ. The CDR3 is made up of 14 amino acids. J gave up 4 bases and V 2 bases, and 5 bases lay outside the gene matches. CDR3 residues: CASSLQGWGTEAFF. Written as DNA, the CDR3 is TGCGCCAGCAGCTTACAGGGGTGGGGCACTGAAGCTTTCTTT.

The chain recombines TRBV11-2 with TRBJ2-7; TRBD1 is a possible D gene (6 bases). Germline CDR1 and CDR2: SGHAT and FQNNGV. The CDR3 spans 13 residues. Trimming took off 10 bases at V and 6 bases at J, with 19 bases between the two ends. This CDR3 is CATPVRGSSEQYF. CDR3 DNA sequence: TGTGCCACCCCGGTCAGGGGTTCGTCCGAGCAGTACTTC.

The V and J genes are TRBV7-9 and TRBJ2-3, with TRBD2 matching over 7 bases. Germline V gene data show CDR1 as SEHNR and CDR2 as FQNEAQ (reference sequence). The CDR3 has 17 amino acids. J lost 1 base, V lost 5 bases, and 12 bases had no gene match. The CDR3 sequence: CASSHLISAGGTDTQYF. Here the CDR3 DNA reads TGTGCCAGCAGCCATTTGATAAGCGCGGGGGGCACAGATACGCAGTATTTT.

The V and J genes are TRBV15 and TRBJ1-4; D is possibly TRBD1 (5 bases). Germline V gene sequence: CDR1 LNHNV, CDR2 YYDKDF (reference sequence). Trimming pared 5 bases from V and 4 bases from J, leaving 14 bases between. The CDR3 runs to 15 residues. CDR3 in amino acids: CATSSRQGVNEKLFF. The CDR3 region has the DNA TGTGCCACCAGCTCGCGGCAGGGTGTTAATGAAAAACTGTTTTTT.

The chain recombines TRBV21-1 with TRBJ2-2; the DNA was not used to check the table's D call, TRBD1. TRBV21-1 is assigned pseudogene status. The CDR3 length is 16 residues. CDR3 in amino acids: CASSTRRNRGTGELFF. In DNA form, the CDR3 reads TGTGCCAGCAGCACTCGCCGGAACAGGGGAACCGGGGAGCTGTTTTTT.

This clone was picked up one time. This chain joins TRBV5-1 and TRBJ2-3; D might be TRBD1 (6 bases). The germline CDR1 and CDR2 sequences are SGHRS and YFSETQ. Trimming pared 4 bases from V and 2 bases from J, leaving 11 bases between. The CDR3 is 14 residues long. The CDR3 DNA sequence: TGCGCCAGCAGCCCCGGACAGTTCACAGATACGCAGTATTTT. Translated: CASSPGQFTDTQYF.

The chain uses TRBV30 and TRBJ2-5, with TRBD2 matching over 7 bases. V lost 2 bases to trimming and J lost 5 bases; unmatched junction nucleotides: 5. Germline V lookup: CDR1 GTSNPN, CDR2 SVGIG (reference sequence). The CDR3 loop spans 13 amino acids. The DNA for the CDR3 is TGTGCCTGGAGTAGCGGGAATAGGGAGACCCAGTACTTC. This sequence encodes CAWSSGNRETQYF.

The rearrangement links TRBV7-8 to TRBJ2-2, with 10 nucleotides matching TRBD1. The germline gives CDR1 SGHVS, CDR2 FQNEAQ. The CDR3 has 18 amino acids. J lost 0 bases, V lost 5 bases, and 9 bases had no gene match. CDR3: CASSTRTGGYANTGELFF. The DNA for the CDR3 is TGTGCCAGCAGCACGCGGACAGGGGGGTATGCGAACACCGGGGAGCTGTTTTTT. The full variable domain, rest sourced from reference TRBV7-8 and TRBJ2-2, is GAGVSQSPRYKVAKRGQDVALRCDPISGHVSLFWYQQALGQGPEFLTYFQNEAQLDKSGLPSDRFFAERPEGSVSTLKIQRTQQEDSAVYLCASSTRTGGYANTGELFFGEGSRLTVL.